Following are 7 T cell receptor beta chains from one sample sequenced in a study of Graves' ophthalmopathy and Graves' hyperthyroidism. CDR3 regions of TCR beta were amplified from RNA transcripts. First-round RT-PCR with HTBI primers preceded a second-round multiplex PCR. TCRdb analysed the multiplex PCR reads with MiXCR anew, one entry per CDR3 protein. There are some 750,000 distinct CDR3 sequences in the sample; approximately 40% occur only once, and 44% lies in the top ten. The specimen sequenced was peripheral blood. These receptors originate from an adult man with Graves' ophthalmopathy.

With regard to this clonotype: A read error is likely, as this CDR3 ends without the conserved phenylalanine or tryptophan. Because the CDR3's place on the DNA is in doubt, the DNA is left out and the CDR3 is given as listed by TCRdb. The chain employs TRBV25-1 and TRBJ1-1. Including both end residues, the CDR3 is 8 amino acids long. CDR1 MGHDK and CDR2 SYGVNS come from the germline V gene. The CDR3: CASSESMN.

This clonotype was recorded at least ten times. V is TRBV29-1 and J is TRBJ2-5; possible D gene TRBD1, 6 bases. Trimming took 4 bases from V and 7 from J, leaving 13 bases between them. CDR1 SQVTM and CDR2 ANQGSEA come from the germline V gene. The CDR3 is made up of 12 amino acids. The chain's CDR3 is CSVVDPQGTQYF. DNA of the CDR3: TGCAGCGTTGTGGACCCACAGGGGACCCAGTACTTC.

For this clonotype: Compared with germline, one end of the junction differs, possibly owing to a read error. The chain combines TRBV7-9 with TRBJ2-7; 8 bases match TRBD2. Germline V gives CDR1 SEHNR, CDR2 FQNEAQ (reference sequence). The CDR3 extends over 16 amino acids. CDR3 amino acids: CASSQEPSGSRYEQYF. The CDR3 bases are TGCGCCAGCAGCCAAGAACCGAGCGGGAGTCGCTACGAGCAGTACTTC.

The chain links TRBV6-1 to TRBJ2-7; D might be TRBD2 (5 bases). Germline V gene data show CDR1 as MNHNS and CDR2 as SASEGT. V was cut by 7 bases and J by 6 bases, with 10 bases left in between. The CDR3 runs to 11 residues. The DNA of the CDR3 is TGTGCCAGCACTACGGCGGGCGAGCAGTACTTC. Translation: CASTTAGEQYF.

There are many counts of this clonotype. V is TRBV10-3 and J is TRBJ1-5; 7 bases agree with TRBD1. CDR1 is ENHRY and CDR2 is SYGVKD in the germline V gene. V lost 0 bases, J lost 6 bases, and 5 bases stayed unmatched. The length of the CDR3 is 15 residues. The chain's CDR3 is CAISESTGVGQPQHF. The CDR3 DNA reads as TGTGCCATCAGTGAGTCTACAGGGGTCGGTCAGCCCCAGCATTTT.

This clonotype was observed many times. The chain links TRBV25-1 to TRBJ2-7; D is unclear. CDR1 is MGHDK, CDR2 SYGVNS, per germline. Trimming pared 1 base from V and 0 bases from J, leaving 13 bases between. This CDR3 is built from 16 residues. The CDR3 coding sequence is TGTGCCAGCAGTGAATTTGGAAGCGTGAGCTCCTACGAGCAGTACTTC. Its translation is CASSEFGSVSSYEQYF.

This clonotype was detected only once. The chain couples TRBV11-2 to TRBJ2-7, with D unresolved. CDR3 size: 13 residues. CDR1 and CDR2 (germline): SGHAT, FQNNGV. V was cut by 7 bases and J by 0 bases, with 10 bases left in between. The CDR3 here is CASTLDRSYEQYV. In nucleotides, the CDR3 is TGTGCCAGCACTCTGGACCGCTCCTACGAGCAGTACGTC.